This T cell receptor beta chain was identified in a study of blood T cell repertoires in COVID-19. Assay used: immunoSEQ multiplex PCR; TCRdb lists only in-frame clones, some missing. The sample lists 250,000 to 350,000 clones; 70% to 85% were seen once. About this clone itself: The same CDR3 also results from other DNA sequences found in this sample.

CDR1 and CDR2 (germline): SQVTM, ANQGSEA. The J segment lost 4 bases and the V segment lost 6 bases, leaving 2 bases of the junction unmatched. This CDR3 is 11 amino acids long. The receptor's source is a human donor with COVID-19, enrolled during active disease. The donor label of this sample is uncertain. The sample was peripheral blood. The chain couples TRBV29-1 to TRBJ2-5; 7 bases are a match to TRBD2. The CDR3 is CSVGGSETQYF. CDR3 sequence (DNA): TGCAGCGTCGGGGGGTCAGAGACCCAGTACTTC. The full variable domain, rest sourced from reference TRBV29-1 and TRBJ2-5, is SAVISQKPSRDICQRGTSLTIQCQVDSQVTMMFWYRQQPGQSLTLIATANQGSEATYESGFVIDKFPISRPNLTFSTLTVSNMSPEDSSIYLCSVGGSETQYFGPGTRLLVL.